Listed below are T cell receptor beta chains from one sample, sequenced in a study of monozygotic twins with inflammatory bowel disease. TCRdb derives one entry per CDR3 protein from the 5' RACE reads, leaving out DNA. In all, the sample yields just over 300,000 distinct CDR3 sequences. Material for sequencing was blood. The receptor source for this set is a human donor with ulcerative colitis or Crohn's disease, or a healthy co-twin of an affected twin (not recorded which). CDR3s include the opening cysteine and the closing phenylalanine or tryptophan.

V gene: TRBV20-1
J gene: TRBJ2-7
CDR3 length: 11
CDR3 protein: CSGGAVYEQYF

V gene: TRBV5-1
J gene: TRBJ2-3
CDR3 length: 14
CDR3 protein: CASSFNRGPDTQYF

V gene: TRBV27
J gene: TRBJ1-3
CDR3 length: 16
CDR3 protein: CASSFTGTASGNTIYF

V gene: TRBV7-2
J gene: TRBJ2-2
CDR3 length: 15
CDR3 protein: CASSFSRWGALELFF

V gene: TRBV7-2
J gene: TRBJ1-2
CDR3 length: 17
CDR3 protein: CASSPIGQGDFYYGYTF

V gene: TRBV19
J gene: TRBJ2-2
CDR3 length: 16
CDR3 protein: CASSIVLAGGAGELFF

V gene: TRBV5-1
J gene: TRBJ1-2
CDR3 length: 13
CDR3 protein: CASSRGGDYGYTF

V gene: TRBV29-1
J gene: TRBJ1-1
CDR3 length: 11
CDR3 protein: CSVSRDTEAFF

V gene: TRBV7-2
J gene: TRBJ2-7
CDR3 length: 15
CDR3 protein: CASSPEAGGPYEQYF

V gene: TRBV5-5
J gene: TRBJ1-2
CDR3 length: 14
CDR3 protein: CASSLEYSTYGYTF

V gene: TRBV4-3
J gene: TRBJ1-1
CDR3 length: 15
CDR3 protein: CASSQDRLRNTEAFF

V gene: TRBV28
J gene: TRBJ2-7
CDR3 length: 14
CDR3 protein: CASSLVQGSYEQYF

V gene: TRBV7-2
J gene: TRBJ1-5
CDR3 length: 17
CDR3 protein: CASSSPSGTGGNQPQHF

V gene: TRBV5-1
J gene: TRBJ1-2
CDR3 length: 14
CDR3 protein: CASSGGGVDYGYTF

V gene: TRBV7-9
J gene: TRBJ2-1
CDR3 length: 13
CDR3 protein: CASSLVHFHEQFF

V gene: TRBV20-1
J gene: TRBJ2-1
CDR3 length: 15
CDR3 protein: CSAPRLAGGWNEQFF

V gene: TRBV9
J gene: TRBJ2-5
CDR3 length: 15
CDR3 protein: CASSVGAGGEETQYF

V gene: TRBV12-3/TRBV12-4
J gene: TRBJ1-5
CDR3 length: 15
CDR3 protein: CASSPTGGLNQPQHF

V gene: TRBV5-1
J gene: TRBJ2-1
CDR3 length: 15
CDR3 protein: CASSVQGAQENEQFF

V gene: TRBV28
J gene: TRBJ2-1
CDR3 length: 15
CDR3 protein: CASSPAGRGYNEQFF

V gene: TRBV20-1
J gene: TRBJ1-5
CDR3 length: 16
CDR3 protein: CSATQVSGGIDQPQHF

V gene: TRBV6-4
J gene: TRBJ1-1
CDR3 length: 14
CDR3 protein: CASRTQSGNTEAFF

V gene: TRBV6-1
J gene: TRBJ2-4
CDR3 length: 15
CDR3 protein: CASTTNSVAKNIQYF

V gene: TRBV5-4
J gene: TRBJ2-5
CDR3 length: 15
CDR3 protein: CASSQGPGYQETQYF

V gene: TRBV6-1
J gene: TRBJ2-4
CDR3 length: 16
CDR3 protein: CASRTGQGIAKNMQYF

V gene: TRBV29-1
J gene: TRBJ2-7
CDR3 length: 13
CDR3 protein: CSAATITLDEQYF

V gene: TRBV16
J gene: TRBJ2-2
CDR3 length: 14
CDR3 protein: CASSQWGQDGELFF

V gene: TRBV4-3
J gene: TRBJ2-3
CDR3 length: 15
CDR3 protein: CASSHGTLGEDTQYF

V gene: TRBV20-1
J gene: TRBJ1-1
CDR3 length: 14
CDR3 protein: CSSTRPSGGREAFF